The T cell receptor (beta chain) described here comes from a study of OX40 agonist ivuxolimab in advanced cancers. Across the study: Ivuxolimab, an antibody acting as an agonist of OX40 (CD134), was used to treat patients. Three partial responders included one hepatocellular carcinoma patient and two cutaneous melanoma patients.

A single count supports this clone. Systemic immunosuppression or a history of autoimmune disease excluded patients. The protocol was immunoSEQ multiplex PCR, while the TCRdb copy is restricted to in-frame clones and leaves out a portion. Here the sample spans approximately 10,000 clones, 80% to 85% being singletons. The CDR3 is 14 amino acids. CDR1 is MNHEY, CDR2 SMNVEV, per germline (reference sequence). The junction had 11 bases not matched to a gene; V was cut back by 5 bases and J by 8 bases. The chain couples TRBV27 to TRBJ1-2; TRBD1 agrees at 7 bases. The sample in question was CD4+ or CD8+ T cells sorted from blood, obtained in a trial of the OX40 agonist ivuxolimab. The clonotype originates from an adult with an advanced solid tumor such as melanoma, head and neck, liver or kidney cancer. The CDR3: CASSVIGTASGYTF. CDR3 bases: TGTGCCAGCAGTGTCATAGGGACAGCCTCAGGCTACACCTTC.